This T cell receptor (beta chain) was recorded in a study of beta chain features in type 1 diabetes. Every bit of the isolated RNA underwent reverse transcription, so sequencing read expressed TCRB transcripts. The study sequenced naive, central memory and regulatory T cell samples to an average of approximately 3.5 million reads. Only in-frame clones appear in the TCRdb table, and some are missing; sequencing was by immunoSEQ multiplex PCR. The sample holds a few hundred thousand clones, about 26% seen once. The germline V gene has CDR1 SGHDN and CDR2 FVKESK. Trimming took off 4 bases at V and 0 bases at J, with 12 bases between the two ends. There are 16 residues in the CDR3.

This receptor was taken from a man aged 25 to 40 in good health. This chain uses TRBV14 with TRBJ2-2; D is unclear. Sequencing was carried out using central memory CD4+ T cells from blood. The CDR3 DNA sequence: TGTGCCAGCAGCCCTGTTTGGGCAGCGAACACCGGGGAGCTGTTTTTT. Translation gives CASSPVWAANTGELFF.